The sequence of this T cell receptor beta chain was determined in a study of CD8+CD57+ T cells in acquired aplastic anemia. As regards this clonotype: Its matching antigen is unknown.

By flow cytometry, patients selected for sequencing had shown an expansion of CD8+CD57+ cells. Each patient gave a blood sample that was collected before any therapy had been received. General study results and limits: Patients and controls were found to share twenty-nine CD8+ CDR3 sequences.

Genomic DNA constituted the template upon which TCR beta VDJ and CDR3 profiling was performed. TCRdb re-analysed the reads in MiXCR, keeping a single row per CDR3 protein. The sample lists about 290,000 distinct CDR3 sequences, under 65% occurring once. The V gene's germline CDR1 is DFQATT and CDR2 SNEGSKA (reference sequence). This CDR3 has 14 residues. Trimming took 3 bases from V and 2 from J, leaving 14 bases between them. The sequence was collected from a human donor with aplastic anemia. The rearrangement links TRBV20-1 to TRBJ2-7; tentatively, D is TRBD2 (5 bases). The sequenced sample was sorted CD4+, CD8+, or CD8+CD57+ T cells (not recorded which) from PBMCs. CDR3 nucleotide sequence: TGCAGTGCTAGTCGGAGCGGAGGAACCTACGAGCAGTACTTC. It codes for CSASRSGGTYEQYF.